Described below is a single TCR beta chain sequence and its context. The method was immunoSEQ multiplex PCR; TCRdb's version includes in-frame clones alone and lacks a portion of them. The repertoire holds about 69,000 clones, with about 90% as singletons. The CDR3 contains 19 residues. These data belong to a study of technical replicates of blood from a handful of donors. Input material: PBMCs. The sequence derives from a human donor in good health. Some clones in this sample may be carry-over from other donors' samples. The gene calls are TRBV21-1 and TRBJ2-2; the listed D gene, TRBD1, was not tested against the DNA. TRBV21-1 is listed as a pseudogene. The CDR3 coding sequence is TGTGCCAGCAGCAAAGTCATTACCCGGGACAGGGTTAACACCGGGGAGCTGTTTTTT. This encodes CASSKVITRDRVNTGELFF.